What follows is one TCR beta chain and its context. The data stem from a study of shared clonotypes between healthy human individuals. This CDR3 has 15 amino acids. Per germline, CDR1 SGHDN and CDR2 FVKESK. The trim removed 4 bases at V and 0 bases at J, leaving 5 bases unmatched. Naive CD8 isolation took CD45RO-negative cells positively selected for CCR7 and excluded terminally differentiated effector memory CD45RA+ cells. Each donor was a Caucasian adult residing in Nashville, Tennessee. TCRdb's copy holds only in-frame clones and misses some; the assay was immunoSEQ multiplex PCR. The repertoire has millions of clones, about 95% of them found once; the top ten carry roughly 1%.

The genes are TRBV14 and TRBJ1-2; 7 bases align to TRBD1. Sequencing used naive CD8+ T cells sorted from blood. This receptor was obtained from a man aged 18 to 29 in good health. CDR3 sequence: CASSPWTGANYGYTF. The CDR3 DNA reads TGTGCCAGCAGCCCTTGGACAGGAGCTAACTATGGCTACACCTTC.